This T cell receptor (beta chain) was captured in a study of cytomegalovirus exposure and HLA in healthy donors. The trim removed 0 bases at V and 3 bases at J, leaving 8 bases unmatched. This CDR3 is 17 amino acids long. Germline V gene sequence: CDR1 LGHNA, CDR2 YNFKEQ. PCR used 60 Vbeta primers and 13 Jbeta primers. Assay: immunoSEQ multiplex PCR; the TCRdb copy retains only in-frame clones and omits some. In total, the table holds over 100,000 clones. The sample comprised PBMCs. J is TRBJ1-5 and V is TRBV4-2; the match to TRBD1 covers 7 bases. The clonotype was recovered from a young man in good health and CMV-seronegative. CDR3 amino acids: CASSQDRRQGNNQPQHF. In DNA form, the CDR3 reads TGTGCCAGCAGCCAAGACCGCAGACAGGGAAACAATCAGCCCCAGCATTTT.